A single T cell receptor (beta chain) is shown here with its context. This sample was included in a study of shared clonotypes between healthy human individuals. The data were produced by immunoSEQ multiplex PCR, yet TCRdb's version contains in-frame clones alone and is incomplete. Among a few million clones listed, roughly 95% were seen once. The CDR3 is 13 residues long. V was clipped by 6 bases and J by 8 bases, with 16 bases between them. In germline, CDR1 is MGHDK, CDR2 SYGVNS. Naive CD8 cells were CD45RO-negative, positively selected for CCR7, excluding terminally differentiated effector memory CD45RA+ cells.

Material for sequencing was naive CD8+ T cells from PBMCs. The clonotype originates from a man aged 18 to 29 in good health. Some clones in this sample may be carry-over from other donors' samples. This rearrangement joins TRBV25-1 to TRBJ1-2; TRBD1 might be the D (6 bases). The DNA for the CDR3 is TGTGCCAGCAGCACCGGGACACGGGGCGGCTACACCTTC. This gives the protein CASSTGTRGGYTF.